The next 28 T cell receptor beta chains were all read from a single sample in a study of blood T cell repertoires in COVID-19. Assay used: immunoSEQ multiplex PCR; TCRdb lists only in-frame clones, some missing. The data show tens of thousands of clones, with about 80% seen just once and about 10% held by the top ten. Material: peripheral blood. These receptors were obtained from a man in his fifties or sixties with acute or convalescent COVID-19.

This chain connects TRBV5-4 to TRBJ2-7; TRBD1 aligns across 10 bases. This CDR3 has 14 amino acids. Trimming removed 3 bases from V and 6 bases from J; junction bases left unmatched: 6. The germline CDR1 and CDR2 sequences are SGHNT and YYREEE (reference sequence). The CDR3 nucleotides are TGTGCCAGCAGCTCCGGGACAGGGGTTGGCGAGCAGTACTTC. Translating it yields CASSSGTGVGEQYF.

The gene calls are TRBV6-6 and TRBJ1-2, with 12 bases identical to TRBD1. Germline CDR1 reads MNHNY; CDR2 reads SVGAGI (reference sequence). The CDR3 runs 14 residues. V lost 6 bases and J lost 3; bases outside the gene matches: 2. Here the CDR3 reads CASRGQGAHYGYTF. CDR3 in DNA: TGTGCCAGCAGGGGACAGGGGGCTCACTATGGCTACACCTTC.

This chain uses TRBV10-2 with TRBJ1-2, with TRBD1 identical over 8 bases. The junction had 6 bases not matched to a gene; V was cut back by 4 bases and J by 2 bases. The CDR3 has 15 residues. CDR1 is WSHSY and CDR2 is SAAADI in the germline V gene. DNA for the CDR3: TGCGCCAGCAGTGGCCCGGGACAGGCCAACTATGGCTACACCTTC. Translated, it gives CASSGPGQANYGYTF.

This sequence joins TRBV7-2 and TRBJ1-2; no definite D call. The V gene's germline CDR1 is SGHTA and CDR2 FQGNSA. The germline V and J ends were trimmed by 3 bases and 4 bases, with 24 bases remaining between them. The CDR3 consists of 18 residues. CDR3 in DNA: TGTGCCAGCAGCTTTGGGTTTGTGGGCGGGAAAGGATCCTATGGCTACACCTTC. Amino acids: CASSFGFVGGKGSYGYTF. Full variable domain (outside the CDR3, taken from reference TRBV7-2 and TRBJ1-2): GAGVSQSPSNKVTEKGKDVELRCDPISGHTALYWYRQSLGQGLEFLIYFQGNSAPDKSGLPSDRFSAERTGGSVSTLTIQRTQQEDSAVYLCASSFGFVGGKGSYGYTFGSGTRLTVV.

The V and J genes are TRBV19 and TRBJ1-1, with 9 bases aligning to TRBD1. The germline gives CDR1 LNHDA, CDR2 SQIVND (reference sequence). Germline trimming cut 7 bases from V and 7 bases from J; bases unmatched to any gene: 13. The CDR3 totals 15 residues. The CDR3 DNA reads TGTGCCAGTACCCCCAATGGGGGACAGGGTAATGAAGCTTTCTTT. It yields the protein CASTPNGGQGNEAFF.

This chain links TRBV9 with TRBJ2-5; D perhaps matches TRBD2 (7 bases). Trimming took off 0 bases at V and 1 base at J, with 13 bases between the two ends. From germline, CDR1 is SGDLS and CDR2 YYNGEE. The CDR3 is 16 amino acids. As DNA, the CDR3 is TGTGCCAGCAGCGTAGGGGCGGGGGCCCTCCAAGAGACCCAGTACTTC. This encodes CASSVGAGALQETQYF.

The chain joins TRBV30 to TRBJ2-3; the D is unclear. The CDR3 sequence is 14 residues long. V dropped 0 bases and J dropped 0 bases, with 7 bases sitting between them. CDR1 is GTSNPN and CDR2 is SVGIG in the germline V gene (reference sequence). The CDR3 DNA reads TGTGCCTGGAGTGTACAGATAAGCACAGATACGCAGTATTTT. This codes for CAWSVQISTDTQYF.

The chain is built from TRBV15 and TRBJ2-5; the D gene is possibly TRBD1 (6 bases). The CDR3 sequence is 14 residues long. Trimming removed 3 bases at V and 5 bases at J, with 13 bases between. Germline lookup yields CDR1 LNHNV and CDR2 YYDKDF (reference sequence). CDR3 nucleotides: TGTGCCACCAGCAGCAGTCAGGGGTACGAGACCCAGTACTTC. The encoded protein is CATSSSQGYETQYF.

The chain is built from TRBV30 and TRBJ1-2; D not certain. V was trimmed by 6 bases and J by 4 bases, leaving 15 bases between them. CDR3 length: 13 amino acids. Germline lookup yields CDR1 GTSNPN and CDR2 SVGIG (reference sequence). Here the CDR3 reads CACPLTKLYGYTF. CDR3 nucleotide sequence: TGTGCCTGCCCCTTAACGAAGCTCTATGGCTACACCTTC.

CDR3 sequence: CASSIVGVTEAFF. CDR3 nucleotide sequence: TGTGCCAGTAGTATAGTCGGGGTCACTGAAGCTTTCTTT. The chain couples TRBV19 to TRBJ1-1; no clear D. The CDR3 length is 13 residues. Trimming cost V 1 base and J 4 bases, with 7 bases left between them. Germline-derived CDR1 and CDR2 are LNHDA and SQIVND (reference sequence).

The table lists this clone with a count of one. The CDR3 region has the DNA TGTGCCAGCAGTGAATCAGGGGCAGGGGGCAGCGGGGAGCTGTTTTTT. Its protein product is CASSESGAGGSGELFF. The rearrangement joins TRBV25-1 to TRBJ2-2; 8 bases map to TRBD1. This CDR3 has 16 residues. V dropped 1 base and J dropped 7; count of bases not matched to a gene: 8. Looked up from germline, CDR1 is MGHDK and CDR2 is SYGVNS. The variable domain in full, completed from reference TRBV25-1 and TRBJ2-2, reads EADIYQTPRYLVIGTGKKITLECSQTMGHDKMYWYQQDPGMELHLIHYSYGVNSTEKGDLSSESTVSRIRTEHFPLTLESARPSHTSQYLCASSESGAGGSGELFFGEGSRLTVL.

The chain recombines TRBV5-1 with TRBJ1-2, with D possibly TRBD1 on 5 matching bases. Germline CDR1 SGHRS, CDR2 YFSETQ. The CDR3 runs 16 residues. V was clipped by 4 bases and J by 0 bases, with 16 bases between them. The CDR3 loop is CASSPVGGRPNYGYTF. CDR3 bases: TGCGCCAGCAGCCCCGTGGGGGGGAGACCTAACTATGGCTACACCTTC.

This chain joins TRBV2 and TRBJ1-2; D gene ambiguous. CDR1 and CDR2 from the germline V gene are SNHLY and FYNNEI. The CDR3 is 11 amino acids. V dropped 3 bases and J dropped 4 bases, with 3 bases sitting between them. The CDR3 bases are TGTGCCAGCAGTGAGAGCTATGGCTACACCTTC. Amino acid sequence: CASSESYGYTF.

The V gene is TRBV6-2 or TRBV6-3, the J gene TRBJ1-2; D remains ambiguous. The germline CDR1 and CDR2 sequences are MNHEY and SVGEGT. The CDR3 spans 12 residues. The V gene lost 4 bases and the J gene lost 4 bases, with 7 bases spanning the gap. For the CDR3, the DNA is TGTGCCAGCAGTTCAACTGGCTATGGCTACACCTTC. Amino acids: CASSSTGYGYTF.

This rearrangement joins TRBV2 to TRBJ2-7; weak D call: TRBD1 (6 bases). The V gene's germline CDR1 is SNHLY and CDR2 FYNNEI. V lost 4 bases and J 4 bases, leaving 11 bases between the germline ends. The CDR3 is made up of 13 amino acids. Here the CDR3 DNA reads TGTGCCAGCAGTGCCCTGGACAGTTACGAGCAGTACTTC. Protein: CASSALDSYEQYF.

The genes are TRBV30 and TRBJ1-2; TRBD1 is a possible D gene (5 bases). V was pared by 2 bases and J by 5 bases, with 9 bases between. The CDR3 loop spans 12 amino acids. The germline V gene encodes CDR1 GTSNPN and CDR2 SVGIG (reference sequence). CDR3 sequence reads: CAWSRGGYGYTF. The CDR3 DNA is TGTGCCTGGAGTCGGGGGGGTTATGGCTACACCTTC.

The rearrangement uses TRBV19 and TRBJ1-6; D is ambiguous. This CDR3 region has 14 residues. Deletions cut 3 bases from V and 8 bases from J, with 11 bases between. CDR1 and CDR2 (germline): LNHDA, SQIVND (reference sequence). The CDR3 nucleotides read TGTGCCAGTAGTATTCCCAGGTCGTATTCACCCCTCCACTTT. Translated: CASSIPRSYSPLHF. The full variable domain, with the rest looked up from reference TRBV19 and TRBJ1-6, is DGGITQSPKYLFRKEGQNVTLSCEQNLNHDAMYWYRQDPGQGLRLIYYSQIVNDFQKGDIAEGYSVSREKKESFPLTVTSAQKNPTAFYLCASSIPRSYSPLHFGNGTRLTVT.

This rearrangement joins TRBV24-1 to TRBJ2-1; TRBD2 matches at 7 bases. The CDR3 consists of 13 residues. After removal of 5 bases from V and 8 bases from J, the junction contained 5 bases not matched to a gene. CDR1 and CDR2 from the germline V gene are KGHDR and SFDVKD. The CDR3 here is CATSVGGRDEQFF. As DNA, the CDR3 is TGTGCCACCAGTGTTGGGGGGAGGGATGAGCAGTTCTTC.

The chain carries TRBV4-1 and TRBJ1-1; no reliable D call. This CDR3 comprises 14 residues. The V end lost 0 bases, the J end lost 1 base, and 6 bases lay between the germline ends. The V gene's germline CDR1 is MGHRA and CDR2 YSYEKL. CDR3 sequence reads: CASSQDNSNTEAFF. As DNA, the CDR3 is TGCGCCAGCAGCCAAGATAACTCGAACACTGAAGCTTTCTTT.

The chain recombines TRBV7-8 with TRBJ1-1; unclear D gene. Germline CDR1 and CDR2: SGHVS and FQNEAQ. The CDR3 is made up of 13 amino acids. The V end was cut by 3 bases, the J end by 4 bases, with 9 bases between. The CDR3 bases are TGTGCCAGCAGCTTCGGTCAGGCCACTGAAGCTTTCTTT. Protein product: CASSFGQATEAFF. Filled out from reference TRBV7-8 and TRBJ1-1, the complete variable domain reads GAGVSQSPRYKVAKRGQDVALRCDPISGHVSLFWYQQALGQGPEFLTYFQNEAQLDKSGLPSDRFFAERPEGSVSTLKIQRTQQEDSAVYLCASSFGQATEAFFGQGTRLTVV.

This clone turned up a few times. V usage is TRBV5-6 and J usage is TRBJ1-4, with 7 bases matching TRBD1. V dropped 0 bases and J dropped 2; count of bases not matched to a gene: 10. Germline V gives CDR1 SGHDT, CDR2 YYEEEE. The CDR3 loop spans 18 amino acids. Here the CDR3 reads CASSLGYRGGSTNEKLFF. DNA for the CDR3: TGTGCCAGCAGCTTGGGGTACAGGGGAGGTTCGACTAATGAAAAACTGTTTTTT.

This rearrangement joins TRBV2 to TRBJ1-1, with D possibly being TRBD1 (6 bases). V lost 8 bases, J lost 5 bases, and 15 bases lay in between. CDR3 size: 13 residues. Germline values: CDR1 SNHLY, CDR2 FYNNEI. The CDR3 is CASAGAEDTEAFF. CDR3 bases: TGTGCCAGCGCAGGGGCGGAAGATACTGAAGCTTTCTTT.

The chain uses TRBV6-1 and TRBJ1-2; a weak D match, TRBD1 (5 bases). V was cut by 3 bases and J by 7 bases, with 12 bases left in between. There are 13 residues in the CDR3. Germline V gene sequence: CDR1 MNHNS, CDR2 SASEGT. CDR3 protein: CASSESGWRGYTF. CDR3 in DNA: TGTGCCAGCAGTGAGTCAGGGTGGCGTGGCTACACCTTC.

The chain employs TRBV3-1 (or the pseudogene TRBV3-2) and TRBJ1-2; no clear D gene. The CDR3 contains 13 residues. Per the germline V gene, CDR1 is LGHDT and CDR2 is YNNKEL (reference sequence). Trimming removed 1 base at V and 7 bases at J, with 10 bases between. The CDR3 region has the DNA TGTGCCAGCAGCCAAGCTCGGTTTGGTGGCTACACCTTC. Its translation is CASSQARFGGYTF.

This clone has a single count. In nucleotides, the CDR3 is TGTGCCAGCAGCTTGGACCCCTTTGATACCGGGACATCGACCTACAATGAGCAGTTCTTC. Its protein is CASSLDPFDTGTSTYNEQFF. This chain connects TRBV7-3 to TRBJ2-1, with a tentative D call TRBD1 (6 bases). CDR1 is SGHTA, CDR2 FQGTGA, per germline. The CDR3 has 20 amino acids. The V and J ends lost 3 bases and 2 bases respectively, with 26 bases between them.

V gene TRBV6-5 combines with J gene TRBJ2-7; no clear D. V lost 4 bases and J 2 bases, leaving 9 bases between the germline ends. Germline-derived CDR1 and CDR2 are MNHEY and SVGAGI. CDR3 length: 13 residues. Here the CDR3 DNA reads TGTGCCAGCAGTTCCTCAGCCACCTACGAGCAGTACTTC. The encoded protein is CASSSSATYEQYF.

A note on this clone: Additional DNA sequences in this sample encode the identical CDR3. V is TRBV18 and J is TRBJ2-2; perhaps TRBD1 as D (5 bases). The V end lost 1 base, the J end lost 2 bases, and 8 bases lay between the germline ends. The CDR3 is 15 amino acids. Germline loops: CDR1 KGHSH, CDR2 LQKENI. The CDR3 DNA reads TGTGCCAGCTCACCACGGCAGGGTAACACCGGGGAGCTGTTTTTT. It yields the protein CASSPRQGNTGELFF.

The chain is built from TRBV7-3 and TRBJ2-3, with TRBD1 as a possible D gene (6 bases). CDR1 is SGHTA and CDR2 is FQGTGA in the germline V gene. The CDR3 has 17 residues. The ends were cut back, 0 bases at V and 2 bases at J, with 15 bases in the middle. The CDR3 DNA follows: TGTGCCAGCAGCTTAACGTCCAGGGGATCCCTCACAGATACGCAGTATTTT. Translated: CASSLTSRGSLTDTQYF.